This T cell receptor beta chain was sequenced during a study of blood T cell repertoires in COVID-19. The CDR3 runs 16 residues. CDR1 is SGHTA, CDR2 FQGNSA, per germline. V lost 5 bases and J lost 7; bases outside the gene matches: 15. Original analysis: Reference gene primer amplification yielded estimated nucleated cell counts. Assay used: immunoSEQ multiplex PCR; TCRdb lists only in-frame clones, some missing. V and J calls plus clone size are reproduced from that table; the DNA served to infer D and trimming. Of about 350,000 clones listed, roughly 90% were seen once; the top ten hold more than 5.5%. Enrolled during active infection, Seattle patients were then followed longitudinally.

The receptor's source is a woman between 65 and 79 years old with COVID-19, enrolled during active disease. V usage is TRBV7-2 and J usage is TRBJ2-7, with TRBD2 identical over 9 bases. Sequencing was performed on peripheral blood. The CDR3 is CASSPPLAGGTGEQYF. For the CDR3, the DNA is TGTGCCAGCAGCCCTCCGTTGGCGGGGGGGACTGGAGAGCAGTACTTC.